This TCR beta chain was sequenced during a study of T cell responses to AZD1222 COVID-19 vaccine. Study results and limitations: Mostly white British, mostly female donors; authors suggested clonal diversity may be underestimated.

Method: immunoSEQ multiplex PCR; TCRdb's copy keeps in-frame clones and lacks some. The sample holds around 190,000 clones; roughly 92% are singletons and the top ten take approximately 1.5%. Of note for this clone: What it recognizes is unknown.

Germline V gene sequence: CDR1 MDHEN, CDR2 SYDVKM. This CDR3 region has 13 residues. Trimming took 1 base from V and 3 from J, leaving 3 bases between them. The TCR originated in an adult in good health. The chain uses TRBV28 and TRBJ2-2; D gene unclear. The sample consisted of peripheral blood, taken on day 0 of AZD1222 vaccination. The CDR3 DNA reads as TGTGCCAGCAGTTTATATTACACCGGGGAGCTGTTTTTT. Its translation: CASSLYYTGELFF.